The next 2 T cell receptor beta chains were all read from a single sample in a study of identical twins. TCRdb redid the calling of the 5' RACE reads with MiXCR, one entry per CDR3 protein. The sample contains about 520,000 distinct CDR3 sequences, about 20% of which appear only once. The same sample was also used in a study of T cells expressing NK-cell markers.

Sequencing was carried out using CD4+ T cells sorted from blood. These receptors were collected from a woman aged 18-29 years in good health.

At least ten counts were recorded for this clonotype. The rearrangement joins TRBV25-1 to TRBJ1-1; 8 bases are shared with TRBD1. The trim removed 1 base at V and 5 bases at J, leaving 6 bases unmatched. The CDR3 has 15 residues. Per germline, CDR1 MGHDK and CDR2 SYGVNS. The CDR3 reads CASSESQGGRTEAFF. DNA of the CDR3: TGTGCCAGCAGTGAATCACAGGGGGGAAGGACTGAAGCTTTCTTT.

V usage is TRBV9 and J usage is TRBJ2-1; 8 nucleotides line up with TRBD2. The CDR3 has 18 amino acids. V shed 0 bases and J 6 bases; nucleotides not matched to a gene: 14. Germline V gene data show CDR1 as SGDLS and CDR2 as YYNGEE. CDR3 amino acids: CASSVEPLSGGRSNEQFF. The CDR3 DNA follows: TGTGCCAGCAGCGTAGAGCCTTTAAGCGGGGGAAGAAGCAATGAGCAGTTCTTC.